This TCR beta chain was retrieved from a study of T cell responses to AZD1222 COVID-19 vaccine. Study information: It was second doses at about 4 or about 12 weeks that were pooled.

This CDR3 contains 16 residues. The germline CDR1 and CDR2 sequences are SGHTA and FQGTGA. V was clipped by 1 base and J by 4 bases, with 16 bases between them. Libraries were prepared by immunoSEQ multiplex PCR; TCRdb keeps only in-frame clonotypes and omits some of them. The sample holds about 110,000 clones, about 86% seen once. The origin of this receptor is an adult in good health. The material sequenced was peripheral blood, taken on day 0 of AZD1222 vaccination. The chain carries TRBV7-3 and TRBJ1-2, with D perhaps TRBD1 (6 bases). The CDR3 sequence is CASSLSSAGTPYGYTF. For the CDR3, the DNA is TGTGCCAGCAGCTTAAGCTCCGCCGGGACACCCTATGGCTACACCTTC.